This TCR beta chain was identified during a study of STAT5B mutations in CD4+ large granular lymphocyte leukemia. The study's findings and limits: Compared with healthy controls (2/35), patient top clones favored TRBV06 (8/27). Data were not HLA-matched across samples.

As handled by the study authors: The detection floor for productive clonotype frequency was 2.59 x 10-5. Libraries were prepared by immunoSEQ multiplex PCR; TCRdb keeps only in-frame clonotypes and omits some of them. V and J calls and clone size come straight from that table; D and trimming were deduced from the DNA. The sample includes tens of thousands of clones, 65% to 90% seen only once; the top ten take less than 1.5%. Details on this clone: Its antigen is still unknown.

The CDR3 has 14 residues. V was trimmed by 0 bases and J by 4 bases, leaving 12 bases between them. Germline assignment: CDR1 GTSNPN and CDR2 SVGIG (reference sequence). This sequence was found in a human donor in good health. J is TRBJ2-5 and V is TRBV30; TRBD1 is a possible D gene (6 bases). Sequenced material: CD4+ T cells from blood buffy coats. The CDR3, as DNA: TGTGCCTGGAGTGTGGGGGCGGTTGCAGAGACCCAGTACTTC. Amino acid sequence: CAWSVGAVAETQYF. The full variable domain, completed using reference TRBV30 and TRBJ2-5, is SQTIHQWPATLVQPVGSPLSLECTVEGTSNPNLYWYRQAAGRGLQLLFYSVGIGQISSEVPQNLSASRPQDRQFILSSKKLLLSDSGFYLCAWSVGAVAETQYFGPGTRLLVL.